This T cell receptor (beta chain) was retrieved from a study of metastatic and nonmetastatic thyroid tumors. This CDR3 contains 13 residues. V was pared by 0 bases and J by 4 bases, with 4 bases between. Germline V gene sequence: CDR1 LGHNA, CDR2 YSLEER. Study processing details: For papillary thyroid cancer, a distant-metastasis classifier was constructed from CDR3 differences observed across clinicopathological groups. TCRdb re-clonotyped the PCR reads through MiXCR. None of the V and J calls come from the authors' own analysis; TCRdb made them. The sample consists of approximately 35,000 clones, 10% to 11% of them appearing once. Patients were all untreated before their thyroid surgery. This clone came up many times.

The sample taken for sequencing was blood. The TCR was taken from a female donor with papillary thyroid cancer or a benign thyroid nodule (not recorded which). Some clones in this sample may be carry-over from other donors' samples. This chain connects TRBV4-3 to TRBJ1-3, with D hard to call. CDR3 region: CASSQDRGNTIYF. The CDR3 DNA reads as TGCGCCAGCAGCCAAGACCGAGGAAACACCATATATTTT.